These 22 T cell receptor beta chains came from one sample sequenced in a study of shared T cell receptors in the human thymus. Libraries were prepared by immunoSEQ multiplex PCR; TCRdb keeps only in-frame clonotypes and omits some of them. The profile shows hundreds of thousands of clones, 70% to 90% of them singletons. These data also formed part of another study, on human thymus T cells.

Sequencing was performed on thymocytes. These receptor sequences come from a boy less than two years old with a congenital heart defect.

The DNA of the CDR3 is TGTGCCAGCAGCCCCAGGGTTGGGAGGATGTCCGAGCAGTACTTC. This codes for CASSPRVGRMSEQYF. The chain employs TRBV7-6 and TRBJ2-7; a weak D match, TRBD2 (6 bases). The CDR3 runs 15 residues. Germline V gives CDR1 SGHVS, CDR2 FNYEAQ. V shed 5 bases and J shed 6 bases, with 20 bases lying between them.

The rearrangement joins TRBV7-2 to TRBJ2-3, with a possible D match to TRBD2 (6 bases). V lost 5 bases, J lost 2 bases, and 26 bases lay in between. Per germline, CDR1 SGHTA and CDR2 FQGNSA. The CDR3 has 19 amino acids. Written as DNA, the CDR3 is TGTGCCAGCAGCAACGGCCGGGAGCCAAACAGGCAGAACACAGATACGCAGTATTTT. It is translated as CASSNGREPNRQNTDTQYF.

The chain employs TRBV27 and TRBJ2-3; possible D gene TRBD1, 5 bases. Trimming pared 4 bases from V and 2 bases from J, leaving 16 bases between. This CDR3 spans 16 amino acids. Germline assignment: CDR1 MNHEY and CDR2 SMNVEV (reference sequence). The CDR3 protein is CASSSPAGSDTDTQYF. CDR3 sequence (DNA): TGTGCCAGCAGTTCCCCCGCAGGGTCGGACACAGATACGCAGTATTTT.

The chain is built from TRBV10-1 and TRBJ2-7; TRBD1 matches at 7 bases. The V and J ends lost 2 bases and 4 bases, in that order; junction bases with no gene match: 2. The CDR3 totals 13 residues. CDR1 and CDR2 from the germline V gene are WNHNN and SYGVQD (reference sequence). The CDR3 DNA sequence: TGCGCCAGCAGTGAGGGGACAGCTTACGAGCAGTACTTC. This gives the protein CASSEGTAYEQYF.

The rearrangement joins TRBV4-1 to TRBJ2-1; 7 bases agree with TRBD2. The CDR3 has 19 amino acids. Trimming cost V 1 base and J 2 bases; bases outside gene matches: 14. Germline CDR1 and CDR2: MGHRA and YSYEKL. Written as DNA, the CDR3 is TGCGCCAGCAGCCAAGTTGACCGGGATGGGGGGGAGGCCTACAATGAGCAGTTCTTC. This encodes CASSQVDRDGGEAYNEQFF.

V is TRBV9 and J is TRBJ2-5; maybe TRBD1 (7 bases). In germline, CDR1 is SGDLS, CDR2 YYNGEE. This CDR3 comprises 18 residues. V was pared by 1 base and J by 4 bases, with 23 bases between. The CDR3 DNA reads TGTGCCAGCAGCGTAAGGGAATTGGGCGGGCAGGGGGGAGAGACCCAGTACTTC. It specifies CASSVRELGGQGGETQYF.

The chain is built from TRBV4-3 and TRBJ2-1; unclear D gene. Germline CDR1 is LGHNA and CDR2 is YSLEER. V was clipped by 5 bases and J by 2 bases, with 16 bases between them. The CDR3 contains 16 residues. The CDR3 sequence is CASSTIPGRTYNEQFF. DNA of the CDR3: TGCGCCAGCAGCACAATCCCGGGTAGGACCTACAATGAGCAGTTCTTC.

V and J are TRBV19 and TRBJ1-1; D possibly corresponds to TRBD1 (5 bases). CDR1 LNHDA and CDR2 SQIVND come from the germline V gene (reference sequence). The CDR3 spans 13 residues. Trimming took off 8 bases at V and 1 base at J, with 11 bases between the two ends. CDR3 in DNA: TGTGCCAGTGGGGGGTCCGGGAACACTGAAGCTTTCTTT. It translates to CASGGSGNTEAFF.

This chain connects TRBV7-9 to TRBJ2-1, with D possibly being TRBD1 (5 bases). In germline, CDR1 is SEHNR, CDR2 FQNEAQ (reference sequence). The CDR3 has 13 residues. The V end lost 5 bases, the J end lost 13 bases, and 18 bases lay between the germline ends. The CDR3, as DNA: TGTGCCAGCAGCACAATATTTTCGACAGTACAGTTCTTC. This encodes CASSTIFSTVQFF.

The gene calls are TRBV2 and TRBJ2-1; TRBD2 matches 7 bases. The CDR3 covers 18 residues. V shed 5 bases and J 0 bases; nucleotides not matched to a gene: 13. The germline V gene encodes CDR1 SNHLY and CDR2 FYNNEI. The CDR3 region has the DNA TGTGCCAGCAGTAGGCGGGTAGCGGGTATAGTCTCCTACAATGAGCAGTTCTTC. Translated: CASSRRVAGIVSYNEQFF. The whole variable domain, remainder taken from reference TRBV2 and TRBJ2-1, is EPEVTQTPSHQVTQMGQEVILRCVPISNHLYFYWYRQILGQKVEFLVSFYNNEISEKSEIFDDQFSVERPDGSNFTLKIRSTKLEDSAMYFCASSRRVAGIVSYNEQFFGPGTRLTVL.

The CDR3 sequence: CASSPGKWGNQPQHF. In nucleotides, the CDR3 is TGTGCCAGCAGTCCCGGGAAGTGGGGCAATCAGCCCCAGCATTTT. The J gene is TRBJ1-5, the V gene TRBV27; D ambiguous. With 5 bases removed from V and 2 bases from J, the gap between germline ends came to 13 bases. Per germline, CDR1 MNHEY and CDR2 SMNVEV (reference sequence). The CDR3 is 15 amino acids.

The J gene is TRBJ2-2, the V gene TRBV7-2; TRBD1 matches at 7 bases. Germline V gene lookup returns CDR1 SGHTA and CDR2 FQGNSA. The CDR3 is made up of 18 amino acids. Trimming at V came to 1 base and at J to 6 bases, leaving 14 bases not matched to a gene. CDR3 sequence: CASSLVLQGTCVAGELFF. As DNA, the CDR3 is TGTGCCAGCAGCTTAGTCCTACAGGGGACCTGCGTCGCCGGGGAGCTGTTTTTT.

The rearrangement joins TRBV19 to TRBJ2-7; 10 bases line up with TRBD2. The CDR3 spans 14 residues. CDR1 is LNHDA, CDR2 SQIVND, per germline (reference sequence). The J segment lost 4 bases and the V segment lost 5 bases, leaving 5 bases of the junction unmatched. CDR3: CASSREREGYEQYF. The CDR3 bases are TGTGCCAGTAGTCGGGAGCGGGAGGGATACGAGCAGTACTTC.

The chain recombines TRBV25-1 with TRBJ2-5; tentatively, D is TRBD1 (7 bases). The J call may be in error: the DNA end matches TRBJ2-7 better. CDR3 length: 17 amino acids. Looked up from germline, CDR1 is MGHDK and CDR2 is SYGVNS. CDR3 sequence reads: CASSGHQQGTGSYEQYF. In DNA form, the CDR3 reads TGTGCCAGCAGTGGGCATCAACAGGGGACTGGATCCTACGAGCAGTACTTC.

In the case of this clone: Other nucleotide sequences in the sample specify the same CDR3. The chain links TRBV7-2 to TRBJ2-7; D gene ambiguous. The CDR3 consists of 11 residues. Germline V CDR1 and CDR2: SGHTA, FQGNSA. The ends were cut back, 4 bases at V and 2 bases at J, with 3 bases in the middle. The CDR3 coding sequence is TGTGCCAGCAGCTCGGCCTACGAGCAGTACTTC. Its translation is CASSSAYEQYF.

This chain joins TRBV19 and TRBJ2-1; 8 nucleotides match TRBD2. The CDR3 length is 16 residues. J lost 7 bases, V lost 7 bases, and 15 bases had no gene match. Germline CDR1 LNHDA, CDR2 SQIVND (reference sequence). In DNA form, the CDR3 reads TGTGCCAGTATATCCACGGGGGGGAGGGGTCAAAATGAGCAGTTCTTC. Translated, it gives CASISTGGRGQNEQFF.

The chain is built from TRBV10-3 and TRBJ1-5; 8 bases are shared with TRBD1. Germline V gives CDR1 ENHRY, CDR2 SYGVKD. J gave up 5 bases and V 5 bases, and 5 bases lay outside the gene matches. The CDR3 is 14 amino acids. CDR3 residues: CAISPGGSDQPQHF. In DNA, the CDR3 is TGTGCCATCAGTCCAGGGGGCTCCGATCAGCCCCAGCATTTT.

The V call is TRBV14, the J call TRBJ2-1, with TRBD2 identical over 7 bases. The ends lost 2 bases at V and 11 bases at J; junction bases unmatched: 12. Germline CDR1 and CDR2: SGHDN and FVKESK. This CDR3 region has 15 residues. CDR3 nucleotides: TGTGCCAGCAGCCAATCGAGAGGAAGCGGGAATAAGCAGTTCTTC. Its translation: CASSQSRGSGNKQFF.

V and J are TRBV28 and TRBJ2-5; a possible D gene is TRBD2 (5 bases). Deletions cut 7 bases from V and 4 bases from J, with 16 bases between. Germline CDR1 is MDHEN and CDR2 is SYDVKM. CDR3 length: 14 amino acids. The CDR3 here is CASTPEGVGETQYF. The CDR3 DNA reads TGTGCCAGCACCCCTGAGGGCGTTGGAGAGACCCAGTACTTC.

Worth noting for this clone: Within the sample, other DNA sequences also encode this same CDR3. The rearrangement joins TRBV4-1 to TRBJ2-2; tentatively, D is TRBD2 (6 bases). V was shortened by 3 bases and J by 0 bases, with 11 bases between the two germline ends. The germline CDR1 and CDR2 sequences are MGHRA and YSYEKL. The CDR3 contains 16 residues. The CDR3, as DNA: TGCGCCAGCAGCCAGGGGGGACGGCCGAACACCGGGGAGCTGTTTTTT. Amino acids: CASSQGGRPNTGELFF.

This chain links TRBV30 with TRBJ1-4; 9 nucleotides line up with TRBD1. The V and J ends lost 1 base and 6 bases, in that order; junction bases with no gene match: 6. The CDR3 spans 15 residues. The germline V gene encodes CDR1 GTSNPN and CDR2 SVGIG (reference sequence). This CDR3 reads CAWSAGDRVYEKLFF. The CDR3 nucleotides read TGTGCCTGGAGTGCCGGGGACAGGGTCTATGAAAAACTGTTTTTT.

This clone was seen a few times. The J gene is TRBJ2-5, the V gene TRBV30; TRBD1 matches at 9 bases. Trimming took 2 bases from V and 4 from J; bases not matched to a gene: 11. The CDR3 extends over 16 amino acids. From germline, CDR1 is GTSNPN and CDR2 SVGIG (reference sequence). The CDR3 nucleotides are TGTGCCTGGAGTAGCGACACCGGGACAGGGAGAGAGACCCAGTACTTC. As protein: CAWSSDTGTGRETQYF.